In its sample, the clone carrying this TCR beta chain was seen once. Its matching antigen is unknown. These data are taken from a study of radiotherapy plus CTLA-4 blockade in lung cancer. Study overall: Roughly 17% of patients responded objectively, and about 30% achieved disease control. Overall study findings and caveats: TCR clones from tumors expanded in blood after radiotherapy plus ipilimumab. The best predictor of response was reported to be early blood T cell clone dynamics, with interferon-beta.

Here immunoSEQ multiplex PCR was the method, and the copy in TCRdb shows in-frame clones only, minus some. The table lists about 100,000 clones, roughly four fifths of them singletons. Losses at the gene ends were 4 bases for V and 10 bases for J; bases not matched to a gene: 10. The CDR3 consists of 14 residues. Germline V CDR1 and CDR2: SGHTA, FQGTGA. The source material was peripheral blood, sampled from a patient treated with radiotherapy plus ipilimumab. The chain carries TRBV7-3 and TRBJ2-1; 7 bases line up with TRBD2. This sequence originates from a human donor with non-small cell lung cancer who had stable disease on radiotherapy plus ipilimumab. The CDR3 sequence: CASSSPGGKREQFF. The DNA of the CDR3 is TGTGCCAGCAGCTCCCCCGGGGGGAAGAGGGAGCAGTTCTTC.